The next 3 T cell receptor beta chains were all read from a single sample in a study of cytomegalovirus exposure and HLA in healthy donors. The primer mix had 60 Vbeta and 13 Jbeta primers. TCRdb keeps only in-frame clones here, not all; method: immunoSEQ multiplex PCR. The sample holds roughly 160,000 clones, roughly 80% seen once. The specimen was PBMCs. The receptors derive from a man younger than 40 in good health and CMV-seronegative.

The sample holds one count of this clone. V usage is TRBV12-2 and J usage is TRBJ1-2. TRBV12-2 is noted as a pseudogene. The length of the CDR3 is 12 residues. CDR3 DNA: TGTGCAAGTCGCCCTATTCCTCCGAGCTACACCTTC. This codes for CASRPIPPSYTF.

V and J are TRBV6-6 and TRBJ2-7; D not certain. V lost 4 bases, J lost 4 bases, and 5 bases lay in between. The germline gives CDR1 MNHNY, CDR2 SVGAGI (reference sequence). The CDR3 is 11 residues long. Here the CDR3 reads CASSSLYEQYF. The CDR3 DNA is TGTGCCAGCAGTTCGTTGTACGAGCAGTACTTC.

Only a few counts were recorded for this clone. The genes are TRBV7-2 and TRBJ2-1; 14 positions match TRBD2. The CDR3 runs to 13 residues. Germline CDR1 and CDR2: SGHTA and FQGNSA. Losses at the gene ends were 3 bases for V and 15 bases for J; bases not matched to a gene: 4. CDR3 residues: CASSFGLAGGLFF. CDR3 nucleotides: TGTGCCAGCAGCTTCGGACTAGCGGGAGGATTGTTCTTC.